The 13 T cell receptor beta chains given below trace back to one sample, sequenced in a study of OX40 agonist ivuxolimab in advanced cancers. Profiling relied on immunoSEQ multiplex PCR, and the TCRdb table lists in-frame clones only, not all of them. The sample holds about 36,000 clones; approximately 80% are singletons and the top ten take more than 9.5%. Sample: CD4+ or CD8+ T cells sorted from blood, taken in a trial of the OX40 agonist ivuxolimab. All receptors derive from an adult with an advanced solid tumor such as melanoma, head and neck, liver or kidney cancer.

V usage is TRBV18 and J usage is TRBJ2-7; unclear D gene. Germline V gene data show CDR1 as KGHSH and CDR2 as LQKENI. Trimming removed 5 bases from V and 0 bases from J, with 11 bases in between. This CDR3 contains 14 residues. The DNA of the CDR3 is TGTGCCAGCTCAACCACGGTAAGCTCCTACGAGCAGTACTTC. Amino acid sequence: CASSTTVSSYEQYF.

This clone came up a few times. The chain employs TRBV29-1 and TRBJ1-3, with 7 bases that match TRBD1. The junction had 11 bases not matched to a gene; V was cut back by 6 bases and J by 0 bases. Per the germline V gene, CDR1 is SQVTM and CDR2 is ANQGSEA. This CDR3 comprises 16 residues. The CDR3 DNA reads TGCAGCGTGAAGCAGGGGGGGACACGCTCTGGAAACACCATATATTTT. The encoded protein is CSVKQGGTRSGNTIYF.

The chain uses TRBV19 and TRBJ1-6, with 12 bases fitting TRBD1. The CDR3 length is 18 residues. V gave up 5 bases and J gave up 8 bases; unmatched junction bases: 13. The germline gives CDR1 LNHDA, CDR2 SQIVND (reference sequence). Here the CDR3 reads CASSPGTGGGWIDSPLHF. CDR3 sequence (DNA): TGTGCCAGTAGTCCCGGGACAGGGGGCGGGTGGATTGATTCACCCCTCCACTTT.

This chain connects TRBV4-2 to TRBJ1-2, with unresolved D. This CDR3 contains 14 residues. V gave up 0 bases and J gave up 5 bases, with 10 bases separating them. Looked up from germline, CDR1 is LGHNA and CDR2 is YNFKEQ. The CDR3 DNA is TGTGCCAGCAGCCAAGATTCTCTATTGTATGGCTACACCTTC. Translation: CASSQDSLLYGYTF.

The rearrangement joins TRBV28 to TRBJ1-2; 8 positions agree with TRBD1. Germline lookup yields CDR1 MDHEN and CDR2 SYDVKM. The V segment lost 5 bases and the J segment 4 bases; nucleotides outside the gene matches: 6. The CDR3 spans 14 residues. The CDR3 reads CASSGTGGSYGYTF. CDR3 in DNA: TGTGCCAGCAGTGGAACAGGGGGAAGCTATGGCTACACCTTC.

This rearrangement joins TRBV12-5 to TRBJ2-1; the match to TRBD2 covers 9 bases. Trimming removed 1 base from V and 1 base from J; junction bases left unmatched: 5. CDR3 size: 17 residues. Germline loops: CDR1 LGHNT, CDR2 FRNRAP. The DNA of the CDR3 is TGTGCTAGTGGTTTGGAAATTACTAGCGGGTCCTACAATGAGCAGTTCTTC. This codes for CASGLEITSGSYNEQFF.

The chain links TRBV7-6 to TRBJ2-2, with 11 bases lining up with TRBD2. Germline V CDR1 and CDR2: SGHVS, FNYEAQ. V trimming: 2 bases; J trimming: 4 bases; junction bases outside the gene matches: 3. The CDR3 runs 16 residues. Here the CDR3 reads CASSLYGTSGTGELFF. The CDR3 coding sequence is TGTGCCAGCAGCTTATACGGGACTAGCGGCACCGGGGAGCTGTTTTTT.

Relative to its sample, this clone is medium-sized. This chain connects TRBV5-1 to TRBJ1-4, with 9 bases matching TRBD1. The CDR3 is 16 residues long. CDR1 and CDR2 from the germline V gene are SGHRS and YFSETQ. V was pared by 1 base and J by 10 bases, with 11 bases of the junction left unmatched. The CDR3: CASSLKMRDREAKLFF. Here the CDR3 DNA reads TGCGCCAGCAGCTTGAAGATGCGGGACAGGGAGGCAAAACTGTTTTTT.

The chain recombines TRBV7-2 with TRBJ2-7, with 8 bases lining up with TRBD1. V was pared by 1 base and J by 8 bases, with 4 bases of the junction left unmatched. CDR3 length equals 13 residues. Germline lookup yields CDR1 SGHTA and CDR2 FQGNSA. In DNA form, the CDR3 reads TGTGCCAGCAGCTTAGGACAGGGGACAAAGCAGTACTTC. Its protein is CASSLGQGTKQYF.

The J gene is TRBJ2-2, the V gene TRBV10-3, with 8 bases identical to TRBD2. There are 18 residues in the CDR3. Unmatched junction bases numbered 7, after V lost 0 bases and J lost 1 base. Looked up from germline, CDR1 is ENHRY and CDR2 is SYGVKD. Written as DNA, the CDR3 is TGTGCCATCAGTGAGTCTAGCGGGGACCGACAGAACACCGGGGAGCTGTTTTTT. It encodes CAISESSGDRQNTGELFF.

This clone showed up just once. The chain is built from TRBV27 and TRBJ2-3, with D maybe TRBD2 (6 bases). The germline gives CDR1 MNHEY, CDR2 SMNVEV (reference sequence). The CDR3 sequence is 14 residues long. Trimming pared 5 bases from V and 1 base from J, leaving 10 bases between. CDR3 nucleotides: TGTGCCAGCAGTCCTGGGACTGGCACAGATACGCAGTATTTT. Amino acids: CASSPGTGTDTQYF.

The chain combines TRBV4-2 with TRBJ1-2; D call uncertain. Germline values: CDR1 LGHNA, CDR2 YNFKEQ. V was pared by 0 bases and J by 5 bases, with 16 bases between. This CDR3 is built from 16 residues. The CDR3 DNA sequence: TGTGCCAGCAGCCAAGATAGTGGAGGCCCCTTTTATGGCTACACCTTC. The encoded protein is CASSQDSGGPFYGYTF.

This clone was observed a single time. The CDR3 DNA reads as TGTGCCAGCAGCCCCTGGGCGGGGACTAGTTTGAGCACCGGGGAGCTGTTTTTT. Its protein is CASSPWAGTSLSTGELFF. V and J are TRBV9 and TRBJ2-2; 8 bases align to TRBD2. V dropped 4 bases and J dropped 4; count of bases not matched to a gene: 15. Germline assignment: CDR1 SGDLS and CDR2 YYNGEE. This CDR3 is built from 18 residues.